This is a list of T cell receptor beta chains from one sample in a study of blood T cell repertoires in COVID-19. Libraries were prepared by immunoSEQ multiplex PCR; TCRdb keeps only in-frame clonotypes and omits some of them. This sample has about 37,000 clones; approximately 91% occur once, and the top ten carry 5.5%. The sample was peripheral blood. These receptors were obtained from a woman older than 75 with acute or convalescent COVID-19. Both conserved end residues are part of each CDR3. D genes are given only for firm matches. Size is omitted from some rows. Given values are once, few, many or a class for expanded clones.

.,TRBV4-2,TRBJ1-2,.,TGTGCCAGCACCCACCCCGGGGGAGGGGTTTCTAATGGCTACACCTTC,CASTHPGGGVSNGYTF
TRBD2,TRBV6-6,TRBJ2-1,.,TGTGCCAGCAGTTACCCGGGACTAGCGGGGAGGAATGAGCAGTTCTTC,CASSYPGLAGRNEQFF
.,TRBV6-5,TRBJ2-2,.,TGTGCCAGCAGTCTGGACACACCCACCGGGGAGCTGTTTTTT,CASSLDTPTGELFF
.,TRBV29-1,TRBJ2-5,.,TGCAGCGTCTGGCTGCAAGAGACCCAGTACTTC,CSVWLQETQYF
TRBD1,TRBV27,TRBJ1-5,.,TGTGCCAGCAGTTTTGACAGGGGCCAGCCCCAGCATTTT,CASSFDRGQPQHF
TRBD1,TRBV14,TRBJ1-2,.,TGTGCCAGCAGCCAAGAGACAGGGCTTAACTATGGCTACACCTTC,CASSQETGLNYGYTF
.,TRBV4-2,TRBJ2-6,.,TGTGCCAGCAGCCAACCTCTAGCGCAGGGGGCCAACGTCCTGACTTTC,CASSQPLAQGANVLTF
TRBD2,TRBV19,TRBJ2-5,.,TGTGCCAGTAGTATGAGGCTAGCGGTCCAAGAGACCCAGTACTTC,CASSMRLAVQETQYF
.,TRBV2,TRBJ1-2,once,TGTGCCAGCAGTGAAGCCCGGGAGTCCTATGGCTACACCTTC,CASSEARESYGYTF
TRBD1,TRBV2,TRBJ1-1,few,TGTGCCAGCGGACAGGGGGCAGGGGCTTTCTTT,CASGQGAGAFF
TRBD1,TRBV5-1,TRBJ1-2,.,TGCGCCAGCAGCCGGGACAGCTTCTATGGCTACACCTTC,CASSRDSFYGYTF